The sequence of this T cell receptor (beta chain) was determined in a study of technical replicates of blood from a few donors. TCRdb's copy holds only in-frame clones and misses some; the assay was immunoSEQ multiplex PCR. The table includes roughly 71,000 clones, 92% detected once. After removal of 4 bases from V and 8 bases from J, the junction contained 8 bases not matched to a gene. This CDR3 region has 15 residues. Germline CDR1 reads SGHRS; CDR2 reads YFSETQ. The chain links TRBV5-1 to TRBJ2-1; TRBD1 matches at 11 bases. The TCR comes from a human donor in good health. Sequencing input: T cells isolated from PBMCs. The CDR3 here is CASSTGQGAGDEQFF. The CDR3 region has the DNA TGCGCCAGCAGCACCGGACAGGGGGCTGGAGATGAGCAGTTCTTC. Together with reference TRBV5-1 and TRBJ2-1, the CDR3 gives the full variable domain: KAGVTQTPRYLIKTRGQQVTLSCSPISGHRSVSWYQQTPGQGLQFLFEYFSETQRNKGNFPGRFSGRQFSNSRSEMNVSTLELGDSALYLCASSTGQGAGDEQFFGPGTRLTVL.